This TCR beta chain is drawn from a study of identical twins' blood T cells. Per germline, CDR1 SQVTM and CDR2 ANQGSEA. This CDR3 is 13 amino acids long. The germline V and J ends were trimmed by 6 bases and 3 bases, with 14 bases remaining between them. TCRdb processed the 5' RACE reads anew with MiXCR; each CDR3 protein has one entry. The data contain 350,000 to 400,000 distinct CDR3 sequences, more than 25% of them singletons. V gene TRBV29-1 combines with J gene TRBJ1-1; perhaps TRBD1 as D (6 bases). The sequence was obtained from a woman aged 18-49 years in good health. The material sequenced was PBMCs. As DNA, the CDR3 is TGCAGCGTCTCAACAGGGAAGGACACTGAAGCTTTCTTT. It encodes CSVSTGKDTEAFF.